This passage covers 28 T cell receptor beta chains from one sample sequenced in a study of CD8+ T cells in alopecia areata. Researchers sorted pooled cutaneous lymph node cells on the basis of CD4, CD8alpha, NKG2D, NKG2ACE and other markers. Extraction and reverse transcription of RNA yielded cDNA as the sequencing template. Only in-frame clones appear in the TCRdb table, and some are missing; sequencing was by immunoSEQ multiplex PCR. The sample was found to contain under 350,000 clones, and every one recurs. Sequencing was carried out using CD4+ T cells sorted from a lymph node. Receptors were obtained from a C3H/HeJ mouse with alopecia areata. The MHC haplotype of the strain is H2-k.

This clone has more than one count but fewer than ten. Mouse gene names apply. The CDR3 end lies 4 residues beyond the end of the read and is filled in from the germline J gene. This chain connects TRBV13-3 to TRBJ2-3; TRBD1 might be the D (5 bases). The germline V gene encodes CDR1 NNHDY and CDR2 SYVADS. The CDR3 consists of 15 residues. Between the trimmed V and J ends, which lost 2 bases and 1 base, there was a span of 11 bases. CDR3 DNA, as far as it was read: TGTGCCAGCAGTGACCAGGGATGGGGTGCAGAA. It specifies CASSDQGWGAE. The complete CDR3 protein is CASSDQGWGAETLYF.

A few counts support this clone. The genes and germline here are from mouse. Read sequence stops 4 residues before the CDR3 end, and the germline J gene provides the missing end. The same CDR3 is also encoded by other DNA sequences in this sample. The V and J genes are TRBV13-1 and TRBJ1-2; TRBD1 aligns across 8 bases. J was trimmed by 2 bases and V by 0 bases; bases with no gene match: 3. CDR3 size: 15 residues. CDR1 NSHNY and CDR2 SYGAGN come from the germline V gene. The sequenced part of the CDR3 DNA is TGTGCCAGCAGTGATGTCCAGGGGGCGAACTCC. Translated: CASSDVQGANS. The whole CDR3 sequence is CASSDVQGANSDYTF.

This clone was counted a few times. Gene labels here are mouse ones. The read terminates 4 residues ahead of where the CDR3 ends, so the germline J gene completes it. This chain joins TRBV31 and TRBJ2-1; 10 bases line up with TRBD2. The junction had 6 bases not matched to a gene; V was cut back by 3 bases and J by 1 base. The CDR3 consists of 16 residues. CDR1 and CDR2 from the germline V gene are GKSSPN and SITVG. This CDR3 reads CAWRLTGGGNYAEQFF. The part of the CDR3 DNA that was read is TGTGCCTGGAGGCTTACTGGGGGGGGAAACTATGCT.

This clone was observed a handful of times. Gene names denote mouse genes. Read sequence stops 4 residues before the CDR3 end, and the germline J gene provides the missing end. The rearrangement uses TRBV13-3 and TRBJ2-1, with 8 bases lining up with TRBD1. J gave up 4 bases and V 0 bases, and 9 bases lay outside the gene matches. There are 17 residues in the CDR3. CDR1 is NNHDY and CDR2 is SYVADS in the germline V gene. The CDR3: CASSDAPDRDGYAEQFF. The covered CDR3 bases are TGTGCCAGCAGTGATGCTCCGGACAGGGACGGGTATGCT.

With regard to this clone: Mouse gene names and germline throughout. Read sequence stops 4 residues before the CDR3 end, and the germline J gene provides the missing end. Distinct nucleotide sequences in the sample also encode this CDR3. The V and J genes are TRBV19 and TRBJ2-1; 8 nucleotides match TRBD2. V lost 0 bases, J lost 3 bases, and 2 bases stayed unmatched. The germline CDR1 and CDR2 sequences are FNHDT and SITEND (reference sequence). CDR3 size: 15 residues. The CDR3 DNA, read in part, is TGTGCCAGCAGTATAGTGTGGGGGGGCTATGCT. Translation: CASSIVWGGYA. The CDR3 reads in full as CASSIVWGGYAEQFF.

There are many counts of this clone. Mouse germline and gene names are used. The read is 4 residues too short to cover the CDR3 end, so that end is filled in from the germline J gene. This chain connects TRBV1 to TRBJ1-2; D perhaps matches TRBD1 (6 bases). Germline V CDR1 and CDR2: NSQYPW, LRSPGD (reference sequence). CDR3 length: 15 amino acids. Trimming pared 2 bases from V and 1 base from J, leaving 11 bases between. The CDR3 here is CTCSANSGQNSDYTF. The CDR3 DNA, read in part, is TGCACCTGCAGTGCAAACTCGGGACAAAACTCC.

Worth noting for this clone: The germline and genes are mouse ones. The sequence runs out 4 residues before the end of the CDR3; the remainder is reconstructed from the germline J gene. This sample includes further DNA sequences coding for the same CDR3. The chain links TRBV13-1 to TRBJ1-1; D is perhaps TRBD1 (6 bases). Germline assignment: CDR1 NSHNY and CDR2 SYGAGN. The CDR3 is made up of 15 amino acids. The germline V and J ends were trimmed by 3 bases and 0 bases, with 12 bases remaining between them. The part of the CDR3 DNA that was read is TGTGCCAGCAGTGGTCCCGGGACAACAAACACA. Residues: CASSGPGTTNT. The full CDR3 sequence reads CASSGPGTTNTEVFF.

As for this clone: Gene names follow the mouse nomenclature. The read falls 4 residues short of the CDR3 end, and the missing part is taken from the germline J gene. The J gene is TRBJ2-1, the V gene TRBV17; D might be TRBD1 (6 bases). Germline loops: CDR1 MNHDT, CDR2 YYDKIL. V was cut by 11 bases and J by 0 bases, with 14 bases left in between. The CDR3 consists of 14 residues. CDR3 protein: CASGQGNNYAEQFF. Partial CDR3 DNA: TGTGCTTCGGGCCAGGGGAATAACTATGCT.

This clone was observed a handful of times. Gene names and germline refer to mouse. The observed sequence ends 4 residues before the CDR3 terminus, with the missing tail filled in from the germline J gene. This sequence joins TRBV13-3 and TRBJ2-5; 10 nucleotides line up with TRBD1. The V gene's germline CDR1 is NNHDY and CDR2 SYVADS. The CDR3 covers 14 residues. CDR3 sequence reads: CASSGGQGRDTQYF. The part of the CDR3 DNA that was read is TGTGCCAGCAGTGGGGGACAGGGGAGAGAC.

On this clone: Germline and genes here are mouse. The read terminates 4 residues before the CDR3 end, so the remaining end is supplied by the germline J gene. This sample also contains other DNA sequences that code for the same CDR3. The chain has TRBV1 and TRBJ2-1; TRBD1 agrees at 7 bases. CDR1 is NSQYPW, CDR2 LRSPGD, per germline (reference sequence). The CDR3 is 14 residues long. The V and J ends lost 1 base and 6 bases, in that order; junction bases with no gene match: 3. The CDR3 reads CTCSAGQGGAEQFF. The DNA read from the CDR3 is TGCACCTGCAGTGCAGGACAGGGAGGTGCT.

This clone was found a few times. Germline and genes here are mouse. The read ends 4 residues before the CDR3 terminus; that terminus is restored from the germline J gene. This CDR3 is also generated by other DNA sequences in the sample. The rearrangement links TRBV1 to TRBJ2-5, with a tentative D call TRBD2 (5 bases). The germline CDR1 and CDR2 sequences are NSQYPW and LRSPGD (reference sequence). The V gene lost 0 bases and the J gene lost 3 bases, with 7 bases spanning the gap. CDR3 length: 14 residues. CDR3 DNA, as far as it was read: TGCACCTGCAGTGCAGAGTGGGGTCAAGAC. It translates to CTCSAEWGQD. The whole CDR3 is CTCSAEWGQDTQYF.

This clone was seen repeatedly, ten times or more. Gene names and germline match the mouse. The read is 4 residues too short to cover the CDR3 end, so that end is filled in from the germline J gene. Other DNA sequences in this sample translate to the same CDR3. This chain connects TRBV1 to TRBJ2-4; the D is unclear. The germline V gene has CDR1 NSQYPW and CDR2 LRSPGD (reference sequence). The CDR3 covers 13 residues. The ends were cut back, 1 base at V and 1 base at J, with 3 bases in the middle. CDR3 protein: CTCSAGGQNTLYF. The CDR3 DNA, read in part, is TGCACCTGCAGTGCAGGGGGTCAAAAC.

At least ten counts were recorded for this clone. Mouse gene names and germline throughout. The read gets to within 4 residues of the CDR3 end, and the germline J gene fills in the rest. The sample contains more than one DNA sequence encoding this CDR3. The genes are TRBV19 and TRBJ2-5; D remains ambiguous. Germline V lookup: CDR1 FNHDT, CDR2 SITEND (reference sequence). The V end lost 3 bases, the J end lost 3 bases, and 5 bases lay between the germline ends. This CDR3 comprises 12 residues. CDR3 DNA (partial): TGTGCCAGCAGTAGACAACAAGAC. Amino acid sequence: CASSRQQD. The whole CDR3 reads CASSRQQDTQYF.

Comments on this clone: Gene names are mouse gene names. The CDR3 end is not reached by the read, which stops 4 residues before it; the germline J gene fills it in. The V and J genes are TRBV13-2 and TRBJ2-3, with 12 bases aligning to TRBD2. The CDR3 runs to 15 residues. Germline lookup yields CDR1 NNHNN and CDR2 SYGAGS (reference sequence). After removal of 5 bases from V and 2 bases from J, the junction contained 3 bases not matched to a gene. The DNA read from the CDR3 is TGTGCCAGCGGGACTGGGGGGGCGCTTGCAGAA. This sequence encodes CASGTGGALAE. In full, the CDR3 is CASGTGGALAETLYF.

This clone was counted only a few times. All gene names here are mouse names. The read ends 4 residues before the CDR3 terminus; that terminus is restored from the germline J gene. V and J are TRBV5 and TRBJ2-3; 7 nucleotides agree with TRBD1. V was pared by 4 bases and J by 0 bases, with 4 bases of the junction left unmatched. The CDR3 runs to 15 residues. From germline, CDR1 is LGHNA and CDR2 YNLKQL (reference sequence). Partial CDR3 DNA: TGTGCCAGCAGCCTGGGACAGACTAGTGCAGAA. Translated: CASSLGQTSAE. In full, the CDR3 reads CASSLGQTSAETLYF.

As concerns this clone: Here the gene names and germline are mouse. The read halts 4 residues ahead of the CDR3 end, with the missing end drawn from the germline J gene. This chain links TRBV31 with TRBJ2-5; D not resolved. Germline assignment: CDR1 GKSSPN and CDR2 SITVG. The CDR3 is 13 residues long. The V gene lost 1 base and the J gene lost 0 bases, with 5 bases spanning the gap. The chain's CDR3 is CAWSPNNQDTQYF. The sequenced part of the CDR3 DNA is TGTGCCTGGAGTCCCAATAACCAAGAC. Full variable domain (remainder filled in from reference TRBV31 and TRBJ2-5): AQTIHQWPVAEIKAVGSPLSLGCTIKGKSSPNLYWYWQATGGTLQQLFYSITVGQVESVVQLNLSASRPKDDQFILSTEKLLLSHSGFYLCAWSPNNQDTQYFGPGTRLLVL.

On this clone: Gene names and germline refer to mouse. The sequenced part of the CDR3 DNA is TGTGCCAGCGGGACTGGGCGGTAT. Translating gives CASGTGRY. The full CDR3 is CASGTGRYEQYF. This chain links TRBV19 with TRBJ2-7, with TRBD2 matching 9 bases. The read ends 4 residues shy of where the CDR3 ends; the end is completed using the germline J gene. The length of the CDR3 is 12 residues. The germline V gene has CDR1 FNHDT and CDR2 SITEND (reference sequence).

Only a few counts were recorded for this clone. Genes here carry mouse names. The read stops 3 residues short of the end of the CDR3; the missing end is completed from the germline J gene. This sequence joins TRBV13-3 and TRBJ1-6, with D unclear. Being an ORF, TRBJ1-6 has a function that is uncertain. The ends were cut back, 1 base at V and 6 bases at J, with 5 bases in the middle. This CDR3 has 13 amino acids. Germline V gene sequence: CDR1 NNHDY, CDR2 SYVADS. The part of the CDR3 DNA that was read is TGTGCCAGCAGTGATAACAGTAATTCGCCC. Translation gives CASSDNSNSP. The entire CDR3 sequence reads CASSDNSNSPLYF.

This clone appeared a few times. Genes here carry mouse names. From the germline J gene comes the end of the CDR3, since the read stops 4 residues before it. The genes are TRBV1 and TRBJ1-1, with TRBD1 matching 12 bases. Germline assignment: CDR1 NSQYPW and CDR2 LRSPGD (reference sequence). This CDR3 has 13 amino acids. CDR3 DNA, as far as it was read: TGCACCTGCAGGGGACAGGGGGCAACA. This sequence encodes CTCRGQGAT. Given in full, the CDR3 is CTCRGQGATEVFF.

Regarding this clone: These gene names are mouse names. Sequencing ends 4 residues short of the CDR3 end; the germline J gene provides the rest. This CDR3 is also generated by other DNA sequences in the sample. The chain couples TRBV5 to TRBJ2-3, with 9 bases fitting TRBD2. With V trimmed by 4 bases and J by 0 bases, 5 bases remained unmatched. The CDR3 is made up of 16 amino acids. Germline CDR1 and CDR2: LGHNA and YNLKQL (reference sequence). The part of the CDR3 DNA that was read is TGTGCCAGCAGCCCTCGGACTGGGGCTAGTGCAGAA. Translating gives CASSPRTGASAE. The whole CDR3 reads CASSPRTGASAETLYF.

Of note for this clone: The genes and germline here are from mouse. The CDR3 end lies 4 residues beyond the end of the read and is filled in from the germline J gene. The chain combines TRBV13-2 with TRBJ1-2; no definite D call. This CDR3 is 12 amino acids long. The V end lost 5 bases, the J end lost 1 base, and 6 bases lay between the germline ends. The germline gives CDR1 NNHNN, CDR2 SYGAGS (reference sequence). Here the CDR3 reads CASGHINSDYTF. The CDR3 DNA, read in part, is TGTGCCAGCGGGCACATAAACTCC.

This clone was detected only a few times. Gene names are the mouse ones. Read data end 3 residues before the CDR3 end; the end is taken from the germline J gene. This chain joins TRBV1 and TRBJ1-6, with TRBD1 matching over 7 bases. TRBJ1-6 is an ORF, and what it does is uncertain. Germline V gene data show CDR1 as NSQYPW and CDR2 as LRSPGD (reference sequence). J was trimmed by 2 bases and V by 0 bases; bases with no gene match: 4. The CDR3 is 17 amino acids. Incomplete CDR3 DNA: TGCACCTGCAGTGCAGATCCTCAGGGGGCCTATAATTCGCCC. Protein product: CTCSADPQGAYNSP. The entire CDR3 sequence reads CTCSADPQGAYNSPLYF.

This clone was seen more than once but under ten times. Gene and germline names: mouse. The CDR3 end lies 4 residues beyond the end of the read and is filled in from the germline J gene. This chain joins TRBV5 and TRBJ2-1, with TRBD1 identical over 9 bases. Germline V gene sequence: CDR1 LGHNA, CDR2 YNLKQL (reference sequence). The CDR3 loop spans 15 amino acids. Incomplete CDR3 DNA: TGTGCCAGCAGCCAAGGGGGGACAGGGAGGGCT. It is translated as CASSQGGTGRA. From start to end, the CDR3 is CASSQGGTGRAEQFF.

This clone was recorded a few times. The gene names given are mouse names. Read data end 4 residues before the CDR3 end; the end is taken from the germline J gene. This chain joins TRBV13-1 and TRBJ2-1; 7 nucleotides align to TRBD1. The length of the CDR3 is 14 residues. Germline V gives CDR1 NSHNY, CDR2 SYGAGN. The V and J ends lost 3 bases and 3 bases, in that order; junction bases with no gene match: 3. The CDR3 loop reads CASSVQGSYAEQFF. The CDR3 bases that were read are TGTGCCAGCAGTGTACAGGGGTCCTATGCT.

Concerning this clone: Mouse names are used for the genes. The read is 4 residues too short to cover the CDR3 end, so that end is filled in from the germline J gene. The gene calls are TRBV13-3 and TRBJ2-2; the D gene is possibly TRBD1 (6 bases). The germline V gene has CDR1 NNHDY and CDR2 SYVADS. The CDR3 has 14 amino acids. V lost 4 bases to trimming and J lost 3 bases, with 10 bases between them. CDR3 sequence: CASSSTGHTGQLYF. The part of the CDR3 DNA that was read is TGTGCCAGCAGTTCCACAGGGCACACCGGG.

Points on this clone: Gene names follow the mouse nomenclature. Incomplete CDR3 DNA: TGCACCTGCAGTGCTTCTCAGGGAGACTCC. Translating gives CTCSASQGDS. The full CDR3 protein reads CTCSASQGDSDYTF. The gene calls are TRBV1 and TRBJ1-2; D may be TRBD1 (5 bases). The CDR3 goes on 4 residues after the read ends, and that part is filled in from the germline J gene. CDR3 length: 14 amino acids. Germline V gene sequence: CDR1 NSQYPW, CDR2 LRSPGD (reference sequence). V lost 3 bases, J lost 3 bases, and 11 bases lay in between.

This clone was seen repeatedly, ten times or more. Genes here carry mouse names. The read halts 4 residues ahead of the CDR3 end, with the missing end drawn from the germline J gene. The V gene is TRBV13-1, the J gene TRBJ2-3, with TRBD2 identical over 11 bases. The CDR3 extends over 16 amino acids. CDR1 is NSHNY and CDR2 is SYGAGN in the germline V gene. The ends lost 3 bases at V and 0 bases at J; junction bases unmatched: 3. The CDR3 loop reads CASSGGLGDSAETLYF. The CDR3 DNA, read in part, is TGTGCCAGCAGTGGGGGACTGGGGGATAGTGCAGAA.

This clone was picked up a small number of times. Each gene name is a mouse one. The sequence runs out 4 residues before the end of the CDR3; the remainder is reconstructed from the germline J gene. The same CDR3 also results from other DNA sequences found in this sample. The chain links TRBV19 to TRBJ2-3, with D perhaps matching TRBD1 (6 bases). CDR1 FNHDT and CDR2 SITEND come from the germline V gene (reference sequence). CDR3 length: 15 residues. V lost 5 bases and J lost 0, with 13 bases in between. The CDR3 bases that were read are TGTGCCAGCAGGCCCGGGACATCTAGTGCAGAA. As protein: CASRPGTSSAE. The whole CDR3 region reads CASRPGTSSAETLYF.